The clone carrying this T cell receptor (beta chain) was detected many times. Its matching antigen is unknown. Aged 18 to 65, the patients had hyperthyroidism that was newly diagnosed and had lasted under 2 months. Used for diagnoses were clinical symptoms, serum thyroxine and TRAb, thyroid ultrasound and orbital computed tomography. The CDR3 sequence is 14 residues long. Trimming cost V 6 bases and J 6 bases, with 15 bases left between them. Looked up from germline, CDR1 is MNHNS and CDR2 is SASEGT. This entry is derived from a study of T cells in Graves' hyperthyroidism and ophthalmopathy. Amplification of TCR beta CDR3 regions used RNA as the template. The study used the HTBI primer set for a first-round RT-PCR of the TCR CDR3. TCRdb fed the multiplex PCR reads into MiXCR, producing one record per CDR3 protein. The sample lists around 290,000 distinct CDR3 sequences; roughly 13% were seen once. Findings of the study overall: Researchers report that a 13 V-J model separated ophthalmopathy from stable hyperthyroidism.

V is TRBV6-1 and J is TRBJ1-5; TRBD1 is a possible D gene (6 bases). Sequenced: blood. This sequence was found in a woman aged 40 to 49 with Graves' hyperthyroidism. CDR3 in DNA: TGTGCCAGCAGAAGTCTACAGGGCGTTCAGCCCCAGCATTTT. This sequence encodes CASRSLQGVQPQHF.